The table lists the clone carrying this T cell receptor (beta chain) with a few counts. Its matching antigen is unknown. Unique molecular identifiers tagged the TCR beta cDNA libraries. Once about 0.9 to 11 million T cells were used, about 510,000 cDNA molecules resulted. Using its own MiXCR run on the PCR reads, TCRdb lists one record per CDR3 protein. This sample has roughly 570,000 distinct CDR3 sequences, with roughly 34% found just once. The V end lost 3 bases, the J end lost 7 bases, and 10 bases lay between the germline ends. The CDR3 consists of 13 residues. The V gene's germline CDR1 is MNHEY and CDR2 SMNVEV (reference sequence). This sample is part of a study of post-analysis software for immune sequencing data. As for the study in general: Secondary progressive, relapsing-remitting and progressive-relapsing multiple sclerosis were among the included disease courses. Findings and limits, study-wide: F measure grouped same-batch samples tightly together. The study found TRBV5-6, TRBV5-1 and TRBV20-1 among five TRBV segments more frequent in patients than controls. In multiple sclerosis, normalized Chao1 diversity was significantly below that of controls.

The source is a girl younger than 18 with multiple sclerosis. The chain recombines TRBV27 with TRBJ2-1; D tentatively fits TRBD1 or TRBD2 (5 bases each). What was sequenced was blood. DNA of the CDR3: TGTGCCAGCAGTTTTCGGGGCTCGAATGAGCAGTTCTTC. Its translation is CASSFRGSNEQFF.